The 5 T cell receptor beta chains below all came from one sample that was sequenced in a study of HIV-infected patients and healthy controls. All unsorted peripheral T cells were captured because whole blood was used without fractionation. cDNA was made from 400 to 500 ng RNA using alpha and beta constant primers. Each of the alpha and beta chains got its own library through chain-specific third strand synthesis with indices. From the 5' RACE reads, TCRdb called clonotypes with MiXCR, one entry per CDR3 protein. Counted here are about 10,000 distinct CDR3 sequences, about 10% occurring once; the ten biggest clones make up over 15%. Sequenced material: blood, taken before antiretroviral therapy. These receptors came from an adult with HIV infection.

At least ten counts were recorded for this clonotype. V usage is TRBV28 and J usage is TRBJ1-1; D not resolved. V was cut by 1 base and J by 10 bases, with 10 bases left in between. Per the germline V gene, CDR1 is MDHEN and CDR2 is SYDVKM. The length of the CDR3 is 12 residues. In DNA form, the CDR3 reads TGTGCCAGCAGTTTATCCGGGGAGAGAGCTTTCTTT. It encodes CASSLSGERAFF.

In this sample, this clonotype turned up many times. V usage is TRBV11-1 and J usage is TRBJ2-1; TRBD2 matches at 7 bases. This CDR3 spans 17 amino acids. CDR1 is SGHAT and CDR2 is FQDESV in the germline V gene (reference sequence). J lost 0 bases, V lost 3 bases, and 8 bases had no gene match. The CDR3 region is CASSLSSGSSSYNEQFF. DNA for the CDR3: TGTGCCAGCAGCTTGTCTAGCGGTTCGAGCTCCTACAATGAGCAGTTCTTC.

The CDR3 protein is CASSPLNNEQFF. DNA for the CDR3: TGTGCCAGCAGCCCCCTTAACAATGAGCAGTTCTTC. The chain couples TRBV7-9 to TRBJ2-1; D is unresolved. Trimming stripped 5 bases from V and 5 bases from J, with 7 bases between. The CDR3 consists of 12 residues. Germline CDR1 SEHNR, CDR2 FQNEAQ (reference sequence).

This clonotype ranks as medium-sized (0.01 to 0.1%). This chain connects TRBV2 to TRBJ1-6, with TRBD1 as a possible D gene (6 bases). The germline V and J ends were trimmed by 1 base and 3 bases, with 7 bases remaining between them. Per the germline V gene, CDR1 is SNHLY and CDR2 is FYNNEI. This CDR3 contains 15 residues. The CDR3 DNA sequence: TGTGCCAGCAGTGAAGTAGGGGGCTATAATTCACCCCTCCACTTT. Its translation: CASSEVGGYNSPLHF. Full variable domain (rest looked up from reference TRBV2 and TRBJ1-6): EPEVTQTPSHQVTQMGQEVILRCVPISNHLYFYWYRQILGQKVEFLVSFYNNEISEKSEIFDDQFSVERPDGSNFTLKIRSTKLEDSAMYFCASSEVGGYNSPLHFGNGTRLTVT.

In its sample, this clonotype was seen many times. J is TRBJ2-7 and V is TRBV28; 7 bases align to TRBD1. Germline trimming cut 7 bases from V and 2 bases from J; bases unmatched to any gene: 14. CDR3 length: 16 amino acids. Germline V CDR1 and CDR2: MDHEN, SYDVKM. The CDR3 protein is CASTIAETGPPYEQYF. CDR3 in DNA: TGTGCCAGCACCATTGCCGAGACAGGGCCCCCCTACGAGCAGTACTTC.